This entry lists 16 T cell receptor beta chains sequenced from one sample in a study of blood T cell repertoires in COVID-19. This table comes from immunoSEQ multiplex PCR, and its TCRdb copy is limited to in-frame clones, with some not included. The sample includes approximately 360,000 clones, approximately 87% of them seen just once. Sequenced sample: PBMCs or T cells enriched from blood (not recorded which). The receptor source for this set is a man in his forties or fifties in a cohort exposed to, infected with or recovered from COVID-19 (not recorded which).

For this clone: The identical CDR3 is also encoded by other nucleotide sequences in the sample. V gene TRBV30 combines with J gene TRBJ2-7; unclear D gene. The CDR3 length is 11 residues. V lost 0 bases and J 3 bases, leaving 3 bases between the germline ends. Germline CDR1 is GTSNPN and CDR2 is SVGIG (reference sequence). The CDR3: CAWSVLYEQYF. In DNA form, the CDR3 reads TGTGCCTGGAGTGTACTCTACGAGCAGTACTTC.

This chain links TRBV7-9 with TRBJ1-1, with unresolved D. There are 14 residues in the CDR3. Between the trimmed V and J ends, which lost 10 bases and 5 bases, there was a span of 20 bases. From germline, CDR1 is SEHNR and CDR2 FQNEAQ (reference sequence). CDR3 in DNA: TGTGCCACCAAGGACTTAAGTTTGGGGACTGAAGCTTTCTTT. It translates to CATKDLSLGTEAFF.

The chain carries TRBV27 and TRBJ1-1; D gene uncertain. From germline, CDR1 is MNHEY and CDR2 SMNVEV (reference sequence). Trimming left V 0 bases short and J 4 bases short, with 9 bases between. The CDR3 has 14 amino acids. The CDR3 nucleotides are TGTGCCAGCAGTTTATCGCATGAGGGCACTGAAGCTTTCTTT. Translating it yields CASSLSHEGTEAFF.

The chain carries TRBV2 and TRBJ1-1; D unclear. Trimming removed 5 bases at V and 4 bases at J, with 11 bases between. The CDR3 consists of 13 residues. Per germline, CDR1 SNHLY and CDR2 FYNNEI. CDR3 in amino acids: CASSFQAGTEAFF. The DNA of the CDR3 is TGTGCCAGCAGTTTCCAGGCCGGCACTGAAGCTTTCTTT. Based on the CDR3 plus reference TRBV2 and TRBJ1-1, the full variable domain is EPEVTQTPSHQVTQMGQEVILRCVPISNHLYFYWYRQILGQKVEFLVSFYNNEISEKSEIFDDQFSVERPDGSNFTLKIRSTKLEDSAMYFCASSFQAGTEAFFGQGTRLTVV.

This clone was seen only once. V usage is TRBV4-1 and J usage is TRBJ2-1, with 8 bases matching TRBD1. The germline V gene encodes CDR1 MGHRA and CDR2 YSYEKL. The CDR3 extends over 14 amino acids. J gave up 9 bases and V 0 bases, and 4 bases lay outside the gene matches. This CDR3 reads CASSQDQGAGEQFF. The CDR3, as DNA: TGCGCCAGCAGCCAAGATCAGGGGGCGGGTGAGCAGTTCTTC.

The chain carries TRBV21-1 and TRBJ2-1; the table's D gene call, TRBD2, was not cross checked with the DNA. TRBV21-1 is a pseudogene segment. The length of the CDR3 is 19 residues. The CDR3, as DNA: TGTGCCAGCAGCAAAATTTTATTTTGGCCTAGCGGGGGACGACGTGAGCAGTTCTTC. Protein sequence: CASSKILFWPSGGRREQFF.

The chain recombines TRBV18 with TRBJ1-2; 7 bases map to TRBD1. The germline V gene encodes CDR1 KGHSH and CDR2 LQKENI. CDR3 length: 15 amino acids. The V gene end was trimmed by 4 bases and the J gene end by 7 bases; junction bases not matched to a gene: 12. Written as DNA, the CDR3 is TGTGCCAGCTCACTAACAGGGGAAAAAGGTGGTGGCTACACCTTC. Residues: CASSLTGEKGGGYTF.

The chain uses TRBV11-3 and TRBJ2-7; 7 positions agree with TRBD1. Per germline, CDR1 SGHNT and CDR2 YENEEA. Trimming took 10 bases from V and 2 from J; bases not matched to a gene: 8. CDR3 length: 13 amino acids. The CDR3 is CAKQGLVTYEQYF. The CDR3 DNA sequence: TGTGCCAAACAGGGGCTAGTTACCTACGAGCAGTACTTC. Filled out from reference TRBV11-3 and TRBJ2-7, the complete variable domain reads EAGVVQSPRYKIIEKKQPVAFWCNPISGHNTLYWYLQNLGQGPELLIRYENEEAVDDSQLPKDRFSAERLKGVDSTLKIQPAELGDSAVYLCAKQGLVTYEQYFGPGTRLTVT.

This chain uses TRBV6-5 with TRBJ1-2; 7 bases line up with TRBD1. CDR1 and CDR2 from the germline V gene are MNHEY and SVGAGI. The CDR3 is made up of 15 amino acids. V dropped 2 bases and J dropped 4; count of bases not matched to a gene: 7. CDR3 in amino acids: CASSYDGQAFYGYTF. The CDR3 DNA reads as TGTGCCAGCAGTTACGACGGACAGGCCTTCTATGGCTACACCTTC.

This chain's CDR3 is CASIDSTGLNTEAFF. The CDR3 region has the DNA TGTGCCAGCATCGACTCGACAGGGCTGAACACTGAAGCTTTCTTT. The chain carries TRBV6-5 and TRBJ1-1; 7 positions agree with TRBD1. Unmatched junction bases numbered 8, after V lost 7 bases and J lost 0 bases. From germline, CDR1 is MNHEY and CDR2 SVGAGI. There are 15 residues in the CDR3.

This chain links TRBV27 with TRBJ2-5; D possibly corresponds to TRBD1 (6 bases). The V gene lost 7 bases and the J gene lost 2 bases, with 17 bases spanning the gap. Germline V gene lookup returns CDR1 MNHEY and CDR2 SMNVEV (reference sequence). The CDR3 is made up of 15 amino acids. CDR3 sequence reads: CASTGSIRGQETQYF. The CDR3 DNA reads TGTGCCAGCACGGGGAGTATTAGGGGGCAAGAGACCCAGTACTTC.

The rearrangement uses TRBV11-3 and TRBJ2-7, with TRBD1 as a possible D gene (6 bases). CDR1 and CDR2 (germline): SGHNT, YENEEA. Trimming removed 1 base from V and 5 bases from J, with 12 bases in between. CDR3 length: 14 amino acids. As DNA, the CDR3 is TGTGCCAGCAGCTTAGGGTCTGGGGGCGACGAGCAGTACTTC. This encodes CASSLGSGGDEQYF. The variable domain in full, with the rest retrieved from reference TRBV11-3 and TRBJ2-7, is EAGVVQSPRYKIIEKKQPVAFWCNPISGHNTLYWYLQNLGQGPELLIRYENEEAVDDSQLPKDRFSAERLKGVDSTLKIQPAELGDSAVYLCASSLGSGGDEQYFGPGTRLTVT.

CDR3 bases: TGCGCCAGCAGCGCAGACCAAGAGACCCAGTACTTC. Translating it yields CASSADQETQYF. The chain combines TRBV5-1 with TRBJ2-5; D remains unclear. V was clipped by 4 bases and J by 0 bases, with 4 bases between them. Germline lookup yields CDR1 SGHRS and CDR2 YFSETQ. This CDR3 contains 12 residues.

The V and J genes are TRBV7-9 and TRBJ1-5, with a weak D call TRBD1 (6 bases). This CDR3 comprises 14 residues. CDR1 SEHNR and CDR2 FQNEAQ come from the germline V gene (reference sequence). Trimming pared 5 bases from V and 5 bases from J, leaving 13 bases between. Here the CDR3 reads CASSPWTEDQPQHF. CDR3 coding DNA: TGTGCCAGCAGCCCTTGGACAGAGGATCAGCCCCAGCATTTT.

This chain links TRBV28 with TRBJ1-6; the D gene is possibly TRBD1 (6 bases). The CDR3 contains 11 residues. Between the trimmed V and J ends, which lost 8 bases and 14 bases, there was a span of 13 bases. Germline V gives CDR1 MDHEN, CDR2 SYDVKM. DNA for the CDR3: TGTGCCAGCCTCAGGGGACGGACCCTCCACTTT. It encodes CASLRGRTLHF.

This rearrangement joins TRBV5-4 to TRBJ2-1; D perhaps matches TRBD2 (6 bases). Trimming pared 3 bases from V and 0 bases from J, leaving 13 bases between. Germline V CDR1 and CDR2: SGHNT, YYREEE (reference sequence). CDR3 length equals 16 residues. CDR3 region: CASSSGTRTSYNEQFF. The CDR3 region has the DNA TGTGCCAGCAGCTCCGGGACTCGTACCTCCTACAATGAGCAGTTCTTC. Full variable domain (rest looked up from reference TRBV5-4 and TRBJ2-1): ETGVTQSPTHLIKTRGQQVTLRCSSQSGHNTVSWYQQALGQGPQFIFQYYREEENGRGNFPPRFSGLQFPNYSSELNVNALELDDSALYLCASSSGTRTSYNEQFFGPGTRLTVL.